This T cell receptor beta chain appears in the sequencing data of a study of neoadjuvant nivolumab and ipilimumab in lung cancer. Looked up from germline, CDR1 is SEHNR and CDR2 is FQNEAQ (reference sequence). The CDR3 spans 13 residues. Trimming stripped 5 bases from V and 2 bases from J, with 9 bases between. This clone was counted a single time. Some clones are missing from TCRdb's copy, which holds only in-frame ones; the method was immunoSEQ multiplex PCR. The sample records about 30,000 clones, under 95% being singletons. The sequence was collected from an adult with non-small cell lung cancer. The rearrangement uses TRBV7-9 and TRBJ1-1; D not certain. The sample in question was peripheral blood, obtained after neoadjuvant nivolumab, alone or with ipilimumab, at or shortly before surgery. The CDR3 DNA follows: TGTGCCAGCAGCCGCGGTCCTAACACTGAAGCTTTCTTT. This gives the protein CASSRGPNTEAFF.